The 21 T cell receptor beta chains reported below all come from one sample, sequenced in a study of neurological immune-mediated disorders. TCRdb re-called the 5' RACE reads through MiXCR, storing one row per CDR3 protein. The sample lists 66,000 or so distinct CDR3 sequences, nearly 3.5% occurring once. Specimen: PBMCs. The receptors were gathered from a man aged 35 to 55 with multiple sclerosis.

This clonotype was seen ten or more times. V usage is TRBV5-1 and J usage is TRBJ1-5; a possible D gene is TRBD1 (6 bases). This CDR3 is 14 amino acids long. Germline V CDR1 and CDR2: SGHRS, YFSETQ. Trimming shortened V by 1 base and J by 7 bases, and 12 bases separated the two germline ends. The CDR3 DNA reads as TGCGCCAGCAGCTTGTCAGGGGAAAGCCAGCCCCAGCATTTT. Encoded protein: CASSLSGESQPQHF.

This clonotype was seen at least ten times. A junction boundary mismatches the germline segment, possibly from a read error. The gene calls are TRBV20-1 and TRBJ1-6, with D possibly being TRBD1 (5 bases). Germline V gene lookup returns CDR1 DFQATT and CDR2 SNEGSKA (reference sequence). CDR3 length: 16 amino acids. The CDR3 spells CSARAGHSLKNSTLNF. DNA of the CDR3: TGCAGTGCTAGGGCTGGACACTCGTTGAAAAATTCAACCCTCAACTTT.

This clonotype has a count of ten or more. The V gene is TRBV5-1, the J gene TRBJ2-5; D is perhaps TRBD1 (6 bases). The CDR3 covers 14 residues. The V gene's germline CDR1 is SGHRS and CDR2 YFSETQ. Trimming cost V 4 bases and J 2 bases, with 12 bases left between them. DNA for the CDR3: TGCGCCAGCAGCCAACGGACAGAACAAGAGACCCAGTACTTC. It is translated as CASSQRTEQETQYF.

This clonotype occurred many times. The chain has TRBV7-9 and TRBJ1-3; 8 bases agree with TRBD1. With 4 bases clipped from V and 0 bases from J, the junction kept 8 bases outside the gene matches. From germline, CDR1 is SEHNR and CDR2 FQNEAQ (reference sequence). The CDR3 spans 17 residues. The CDR3: CASSSSGTGRSGNTIYF. CDR3 DNA sequence: TGTGCCAGCAGCTCGAGTGGGACAGGCCGCTCTGGAAACACCATATATTTT. Filled out from reference TRBV7-9 and TRBJ1-3, the complete variable domain reads DTGVSQNPRHKITKRGQNVTFRCDPISEHNRLYWYRQTLGQGPEFLTYFQNEAQLEKSRLLSDRFSAERPKGSFSTLEIQRTEQGDSAMYLCASSSSGTGRSGNTIYFGEGSWLTVV.

This clonotype appeared many times. The genes are TRBV20-1 and TRBJ2-7; D possibly corresponds to TRBD2 (5 bases). The V gene's germline CDR1 is DFQATT and CDR2 SNEGSKA (reference sequence). The CDR3 covers 12 residues. Trimming stripped 3 bases from V and 7 bases from J, with 13 bases between. In DNA, the CDR3 is TGCAGTGCTAGTATCCGGGGAAAAGAGCAGTACTTC. Translated, it gives CSASIRGKEQYF.

Ten or more counts support this clonotype. This sequence joins TRBV7-2 and TRBJ1-2; D is perhaps TRBD1 (5 bases). CDR1 is SGHTA and CDR2 is FQGNSA in the germline V gene. The V end was cut by 0 bases, the J end by 7 bases, with 12 bases between. The CDR3 totals 14 residues. CDR3: CASSLAGGLGGYTF. The DNA of the CDR3 is TGTGCCAGCAGCTTAGCTGGGGGACTAGGTGGCTACACCTTC.

This clonotype was detected many times. This chain joins TRBV20-1 and TRBJ1-2; a weak D match, TRBD1 (6 bases). V was shortened by 4 bases and J by 8 bases, with 20 bases between the two germline ends. Germline lookup yields CDR1 DFQATT and CDR2 SNEGSKA (reference sequence). This CDR3 has 14 amino acids. CDR3 nucleotide sequence: TGCAGTGCTACCAATCCTCGGGGGGGCGACGGCTACACCTTC. This codes for CSATNPRGGDGYTF.

This clonotype has ten or more counts. The CDR3 here is CSARKRGLRNTEAFF. Written as DNA, the CDR3 is TGCAGTGCTAGGAAAAGGGGGCTACGGAACACTGAAGCTTTCTTT. The chain recombines TRBV20-1 with TRBJ1-1; 7 bases fit TRBD1. This CDR3 spans 15 amino acids. J was trimmed by 1 base and V by 3 bases; bases with no gene match: 8. Germline CDR1 reads DFQATT; CDR2 reads SNEGSKA (reference sequence).

In its sample, this clonotype was seen many times. This chain uses TRBV5-1 with TRBJ1-4, with TRBD1 as a possible D gene (5 bases). Between the trimmed V and J ends, which lost 0 bases and 2 bases, there was a span of 8 bases. Germline CDR1 reads SGHRS; CDR2 reads YFSETQ. This CDR3 is 15 amino acids long. The CDR3 nucleotides are TGCGCCAGCAGCTTGGGGGGCGACACTAATGAAAAACTGTTTTTT. Translated: CASSLGGDTNEKLFF.

This clonotype was detected many times. The CDR3 reads CASSYFRALNTEAFF. As DNA, the CDR3 is TGTGCCAGCAGTTACTTCAGGGCTTTGAACACTGAAGCTTTCTTT. The chain recombines TRBV6-5 with TRBJ1-1; D possibly corresponds to TRBD1 (5 bases). The CDR3 runs to 15 residues. Trimming took 1 base from V and 0 from J, leaving 9 bases between them. Germline V gene sequence: CDR1 MNHEY, CDR2 SVGAGI.

This clonotype was recorded at least ten times. V is TRBV9 and J is TRBJ1-6, with a weak D call TRBD1 (6 bases). V was shortened by 2 bases and J by 5 bases, with 14 bases between the two germline ends. The germline V gene encodes CDR1 SGDLS and CDR2 YYNGEE. The CDR3 spans 16 residues. The CDR3 DNA is TGTGCCAGCAGCGTCGGGTGGGGGGGCAATAATTCACCCCTCCACTTT. This codes for CASSVGWGGNNSPLHF. Full variable domain (rest looked up from reference TRBV9 and TRBJ1-6): DSGVTQTPKHLITATGQRVTLRCSPRSGDLSVYWYQQSLDQGLQFLIQYYNGEERAKGNILERFSAQQFPDLHSELNLSSLELGDSALYFCASSVGWGGNNSPLHFGNGTRLTVT.

This clonotype was seen at least ten times. The chain employs TRBV12-3 or TRBV12-4 and TRBJ1-2; D not certain. CDR3 length: 13 residues. V was shortened by 4 bases and J by 4 bases, with 10 bases between the two germline ends. The DNA for the CDR3 is TGTGCCAGCAGTTCGGGGATAGGCTATGGCTACACCTTC. It encodes CASSSGIGYGYTF.

This clonotype was detected many times. The chain recombines TRBV20-1 with TRBJ1-1, with TRBD1 matching 12 bases. The CDR3 length is 15 residues. The V and J ends lost 0 bases and 4 bases, in that order; junction bases with no gene match: 3. CDR1 is DFQATT and CDR2 is SNEGSKA in the germline V gene (reference sequence). The CDR3: CSARDLGQGATEAFF. As DNA, the CDR3 is TGCAGTGCTAGAGATCTGGGACAGGGGGCCACTGAAGCTTTCTTT.

In its sample, this clonotype was seen many times. The V call is TRBV5-4, the J call TRBJ2-1, with 13 bases fitting TRBD2. After removal of 4 bases from V and 6 bases from J, the junction contained 10 bases not matched to a gene. CDR3 length: 17 residues. The germline V gene has CDR1 SGHNT and CDR2 YYREEE (reference sequence). The CDR3 sequence is CASSPGLAGSAPNEQFF. The DNA of the CDR3 is TGTGCCAGCAGCCCGGGACTAGCGGGGTCCGCCCCCAATGAGCAGTTCTTC.

In its sample, this clonotype was seen many times. J is TRBJ1-5 and V is TRBV5-1; D gene unclear. The CDR3 is made up of 15 amino acids. Between the trimmed V and J ends, which lost 5 bases and 0 bases, there was a span of 12 bases. Germline values: CDR1 SGHRS, CDR2 YFSETQ. CDR3 in DNA: TGCGCCAGCAGTCCCACCGTAGGTAGCAATCAGCCCCAGCATTTT. Amino acid sequence: CASSPTVGSNQPQHF.

This clonotype was picked up many times. The CDR3 loop is CASSSGQNQPQHF. DNA of the CDR3: TGCGCCAGCAGCTCGGGACAGAATCAGCCCCAGCATTTT. This chain uses TRBV5-1 with TRBJ1-5; 7 bases align to TRBD1. CDR3 size: 13 residues. After removal of 3 bases from V and 4 bases from J, the junction contained 1 base not matched to a gene. Germline V gene sequence: CDR1 SGHRS, CDR2 YFSETQ.

This clonotype was picked up many times. V is TRBV27 and J is TRBJ2-6, with D perhaps given as TRBD1 or TRBD2 (5 bases each). Germline V gene sequence: CDR1 MNHEY, CDR2 SMNVEV (reference sequence). The V gene lost 3 bases and the J gene lost 6 bases, with 15 bases spanning the gap. The CDR3 extends over 16 amino acids. CDR3 residues: CASSFGGARSANVLTF. The DNA for the CDR3 is TGTGCCAGCAGTTTTGGGGGTGCGAGATCGGCCAACGTCCTGACTTTC.

This clonotype was detected ten times or more. The chain joins TRBV7-8 to TRBJ1-5, with D unclear. The CDR3 is made up of 14 amino acids. Trimming took 5 bases from V and 4 from J, leaving 12 bases between them. CDR1 and CDR2 (germline): SGHVS, FQNEAQ. CDR3 DNA sequence: TGTGCCAGCAGCCCGCGTCCTCCTAATCAGCCCCAGCATTTT. As protein: CASSPRPPNQPQHF.

The sample holds many counts of this clonotype. A read error is possible here, since a much larger clone lies one base away. The chain employs TRBV7-8 and TRBJ2-7; D gene unclear. V was shortened by 5 bases and J by 7 bases, with 9 bases between the two germline ends. CDR1 is SGHVS, CDR2 FQNEAQ, per germline. This CDR3 contains 11 residues. The CDR3 loop is CASSPRKEQYF. The CDR3 DNA reads TGTGCCAGCAGCCCACGAAAAGAGCAGTACTTC.

Many counts were recorded for this clonotype. The chain uses TRBV5-6 and TRBJ2-1, with 8 bases that match TRBD1. Germline CDR1 is SGHDT and CDR2 is YYEEEE. With 4 bases clipped from V and 7 bases from J, the junction kept 4 bases outside the gene matches. This CDR3 has 13 residues. The CDR3 protein is CASSRDRGNEQFF. As DNA, the CDR3 is TGTGCCAGCAGCCGCGACAGGGGTAATGAGCAGTTCTTC.

This clonotype was seen many times. The V gene is TRBV7-9, the J gene TRBJ2-1; 13 positions match TRBD2. Looked up from germline, CDR1 is SEHNR and CDR2 is FQNEAQ (reference sequence). V trimming: 7 bases; J trimming: 5 bases; junction bases outside the gene matches: 2. CDR3 length: 14 residues. In DNA, the CDR3 is TGTGCCAGCATCGGACTAGCGGGGGACAATGAGCAGTTCTTC. Translation: CASIGLAGDNEQFF.